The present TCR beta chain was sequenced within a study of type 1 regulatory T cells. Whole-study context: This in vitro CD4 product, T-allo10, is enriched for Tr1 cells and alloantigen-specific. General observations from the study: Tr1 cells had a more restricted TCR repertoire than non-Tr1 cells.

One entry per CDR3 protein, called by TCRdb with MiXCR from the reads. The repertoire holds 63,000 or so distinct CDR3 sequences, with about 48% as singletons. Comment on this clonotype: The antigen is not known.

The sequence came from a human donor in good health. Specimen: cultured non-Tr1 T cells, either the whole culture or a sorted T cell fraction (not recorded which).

The CDR3 is CASKEAPGRETQYF. Here the CDR3 DNA reads TGTGCCAGCAAGGAAGCCCCGGGGCGGGAGACCCAGTACTTC. The genes are TRBV6-2 or TRBV6-3 and TRBJ2-5; TRBD1 or TRBD2 may be the D gene (5 bases each). V dropped 7 bases and J dropped 5 bases, with 17 bases sitting between them. Germline assignment: CDR1 MNHEY and CDR2 SVGEGT. This CDR3 spans 14 amino acids.